The present T cell receptor beta chain was sequenced within a study of OX40 agonist ivuxolimab in advanced cancers. Study results and limitations: Low normalized clonal expansion also occurred in some nonresponding patients.

About this clone itself: Antigen: not known.

Autoimmune disease history or systemic immunosuppression excluded patients. Using immunoSEQ multiplex PCR, the repertoire was profiled, and TCRdb retains in-frame clones only, with some absent. In the table there are over 75,000 clones, around nine tenths of which are singletons. V gave up 1 base and J gave up 0 bases, with 7 bases separating them. This CDR3 region has 15 residues. CDR1 and CDR2 from the germline V gene are SNHLY and FYNNEI. The sample here was CD4+ or CD8+ T cells sorted from blood, taken in a trial of the OX40 agonist ivuxolimab. The V and J genes are TRBV2 and TRBJ2-1, with D hard to call. The clonotype originates from an adult with an advanced solid tumor such as melanoma, head and neck, liver or kidney cancer. CDR3 sequence (DNA): TGTGCCAGCAGTGAAGAGGGTTTCTCCTACAATGAGCAGTTCTTC. Its protein product is CASSEEGFSYNEQFF.